Each of the 31 T cell receptor beta chains below was sequenced from the same sample in a study of OX40 agonist ivuxolimab in advanced cancers. Profiled with immunoSEQ multiplex PCR; TCRdb holds only in-frame clones, not every one. The sample holds tens of thousands of clones; approximately 88% are singletons and the top ten take approximately 9.1%. The input for sequencing was CD4+ or CD8+ T cells sorted from blood, taken in a trial of the OX40 agonist ivuxolimab. The receptors stem from an adult with an advanced solid tumor such as melanoma, head and neck, liver or kidney cancer.

This chain connects TRBV5-1 to TRBJ2-5; TRBD2 matches 8 bases. Germline V gene lookup returns CDR1 SGHRS and CDR2 YFSETQ. V dropped 1 base and J dropped 3; count of bases not matched to a gene: 2. This CDR3 has 14 amino acids. CDR3 bases: TGCGCCAGCAGCTTGCGGGGGGGGAAAGAGACCCAGTACTTC. Encoded protein: CASSLRGGKETQYF.

J is TRBJ1-1 and V is TRBV7-9; no clear D. This CDR3 region has 12 residues. V lost 5 bases to trimming and J lost 4 bases, with 8 bases between them. The germline V gene encodes CDR1 SEHNR and CDR2 FQNEAQ (reference sequence). The CDR3 nucleotides are TGTGCCAGCAGCCCCTTGGGCACTGAAGCTTTCTTT. Protein product: CASSPLGTEAFF.

This clone was counted between two and nine times. This chain uses TRBV10-1 with TRBJ1-2; D not certain. Germline V gene lookup returns CDR1 WNHNN and CDR2 SYGVQD (reference sequence). Between the trimmed V and J ends, which lost 8 bases and 5 bases, there was a span of 9 bases. The CDR3 has 11 amino acids. The CDR3 loop is CASRVKYGYTF. CDR3 coding DNA: TGCGCCAGCCGCGTGAAGTATGGCTACACCTTC.

This rearrangement joins TRBV28 to TRBJ2-2, with 11 bases matching TRBD2. Germline trimming cut 4 bases from V and 4 bases from J; bases unmatched to any gene: 11. Germline CDR1 MDHEN, CDR2 SYDVKM. The CDR3 loop spans 18 amino acids. CDR3 residues: CASSSVAGGLRGTGELFF. The CDR3 region has the DNA TGTGCCAGCAGTTCCGTAGCGGGGGGGCTTCGTGGCACCGGGGAGCTGTTTTTT.

This rearrangement joins TRBV29-1 to TRBJ2-1; perhaps TRBD2 as D (6 bases). Per germline, CDR1 SQVTM and CDR2 ANQGSEA. V was cut by 5 bases and J by 3 bases, with 11 bases left in between. The CDR3 length is 13 residues. CDR3 in amino acids: CSVHWGVYNEQFF. CDR3 nucleotides: TGCAGCGTTCATTGGGGGGTCTACAATGAGCAGTTCTTC.

CDR3 region: CASSTRLAGGGVDTDTQYF. CDR3 nucleotides: TGTGCCAGTAGTACCCGTCTAGCGGGAGGGGGGGTCGACACAGATACGCAGTATTTT. The V gene is TRBV19, the J gene TRBJ2-3, with 12 bases matching TRBD2. V shed 4 bases, J shed 2 bases, and the junction held 13 bases outside the gene matches. Germline CDR1 is LNHDA and CDR2 is SQIVND (reference sequence). The CDR3 has 19 amino acids.

Points on this clone: The same CDR3 also results from other DNA sequences found in this sample. The V gene is TRBV10-1, the J gene TRBJ2-3, with D perhaps assigned TRBD1 or TRBD2 (6 bases each). V lost 0 bases and J lost 1, with 8 bases in between. From germline, CDR1 is WNHNN and CDR2 SYGVQD (reference sequence). This CDR3 contains 15 residues. DNA of the CDR3: TGCGCCAGCAGTGAGTCTAGGGGGGGCACAGATACGCAGTATTTT. Translated: CASSESRGGTDTQYF.

The rearrangement joins TRBV19 to TRBJ1-6; 10 nucleotides align to TRBD1. V lost 5 bases, J lost 9 bases, and 7 bases stayed unmatched. CDR3 length: 15 amino acids. Germline-derived CDR1 and CDR2 are LNHDA and SQIVND (reference sequence). The CDR3 coding sequence is TGTGCCAGTAGTGAAAAGGACAGGGGGGCTTCACCCCTCCACTTT. As protein: CASSEKDRGASPLHF.

The chain links TRBV5-6 to TRBJ2-2; D remains ambiguous. Trimming pared 1 base from V and 4 bases from J, leaving 5 bases between. This CDR3 is 13 amino acids long. CDR1 SGHDT and CDR2 YYEEEE come from the germline V gene. CDR3 DNA sequence: TGTGCCAGCAGCTTGTCGGCCACCGGGGAGCTGTTTTTT. Protein sequence: CASSLSATGELFF.

The chain carries TRBV6-1 and TRBJ2-5; D possibly matches TRBD1 or TRBD2 (5 bases each). In germline, CDR1 is MNHNS, CDR2 SASEGT. This CDR3 comprises 13 residues. The ends were cut back, 8 bases at V and 5 bases at J, with 15 bases in the middle. The chain's CDR3 is CASASGTTETQYF. The CDR3 DNA reads as TGTGCCAGCGCCTCTGGGACGACGGAGACCCAGTACTTC.

CDR3 region: CASSQDQEWIGGAKLFF. The CDR3 nucleotides read TGCGCCAGCAGCCAAGACCAAGAATGGATCGGTGGGGCAAAACTGTTTTTT. The chain has TRBV4-1 and TRBJ1-4; possibly TRBD1 for D (5 bases). The CDR3 spans 17 residues. The V gene lost 0 bases and the J gene lost 10 bases, with 21 bases spanning the gap. Germline CDR1 is MGHRA and CDR2 is YSYEKL.

This chain links TRBV28 with TRBJ1-4; D might be TRBD1 (5 bases). Trimming left V 4 bases short and J 6 bases short, with 15 bases between. This CDR3 contains 15 residues. Germline CDR1 is MDHEN and CDR2 is SYDVKM. CDR3 coding DNA: TGTGCCAGCAGTTCCCCCGGGACGGGTCATGAAAAACTGTTTTTT. Translation gives CASSSPGTGHEKLFF.

The V call is TRBV10-2, the J call TRBJ1-6; TRBD1 matches 7 bases. The CDR3 contains 13 residues. Germline assignment: CDR1 WSHSY and CDR2 SAAADI. J lost 6 bases, V lost 6 bases, and 2 bases had no gene match. CDR3 nucleotide sequence: TGCGCCAGCAGGGGGACAGTTAATTCACCCCTCCACTTT. This sequence encodes CASRGTVNSPLHF.

The chain employs TRBV6-5 and TRBJ1-2, with D possibly TRBD1 on 6 matching bases. This CDR3 is 15 amino acids long. Germline CDR1 MNHEY, CDR2 SVGAGI. Deletions cut 6 bases from V and 4 bases from J, with 18 bases between. The CDR3 region is CASSPTGILRYGYTF. Written as DNA, the CDR3 is TGTGCCAGCAGCCCAACAGGGATCCTTCGCTATGGCTACACCTTC.

This chain links TRBV6-1 with TRBJ2-7, with a possible D match to TRBD2 (6 bases). V lost 7 bases, J lost 0 bases, and 13 bases lay in between. This CDR3 spans 14 amino acids. Germline CDR1 reads MNHNS; CDR2 reads SASEGT. Here the CDR3 reads CASTYGGNSYEQYF. The DNA of the CDR3 is TGTGCCAGCACCTACGGAGGGAACTCCTACGAGCAGTACTTC.

The J gene is TRBJ1-2, the V gene TRBV6-5, with TRBD1 as a possible D gene (6 bases). Trimming stripped 3 bases from V and 4 bases from J, with 15 bases between. The germline CDR1 and CDR2 sequences are MNHEY and SVGAGI. CDR3 length: 15 amino acids. In nucleotides, the CDR3 is TGTGCCAGCAGTTATTTAGCGTCAGGGGCCTATGGCTACACCTTC. This sequence encodes CASSYLASGAYGYTF.

The rearrangement links TRBV9 to TRBJ1-6; the match to TRBD1 covers 9 bases. Germline-derived CDR1 and CDR2 are SGDLS and YYNGEE. CDR3 length: 17 amino acids. V shed 4 bases, J shed 4 bases, and the junction held 9 bases outside the gene matches. Here the CDR3 DNA reads TGTGCCAGCAGCTCTTGGACAGGGGTGGGGTATAATTCACCCCTCCACTTT. As protein: CASSSWTGVGYNSPLHF.

V gene TRBV7-2 combines with J gene TRBJ1-2; TRBD1 might be the D (5 bases). Trimming pared 5 bases from V and 8 bases from J, leaving 15 bases between. Germline V lookup: CDR1 SGHTA, CDR2 FQGNSA. The CDR3 length is 13 residues. As DNA, the CDR3 is TGTGCCAGCAGCCCCGTTTCGGGGGACGGCTACACCTTC. Encoded protein: CASSPVSGDGYTF.

The V gene is TRBV7-3, the J gene TRBJ2-3; a possible D gene is TRBD1 (5 bases). The V gene lost 8 bases and the J gene lost 5 bases, with 11 bases spanning the gap. Germline CDR1 reads SGHTA; CDR2 reads FQGTGA. The CDR3 runs to 12 residues. The CDR3 sequence: CASGQGGDTQYF. DNA for the CDR3: TGTGCCAGCGGCCAGGGTGGAGATACGCAGTATTTT.

The rearrangement joins TRBV6-1 to TRBJ2-5, with TRBD2 as a possible D gene (6 bases). The CDR3 runs 16 residues. The V gene lost 3 bases and the J gene lost 4 bases, with 18 bases spanning the gap. Germline V gene sequence: CDR1 MNHNS, CDR2 SASEGT. CDR3 nucleotides: TGTGCCAGCAGTGATGGTATGGAGGGGATGGGAGAGACCCAGTACTTC. Translated: CASSDGMEGMGETQYF.

The gene calls are TRBV5-1 and TRBJ2-7; tentatively, D is TRBD1 (6 bases). CDR3 length: 15 residues. The V end lost 7 bases, the J end lost 3 bases, and 20 bases lay between the germline ends. Germline V CDR1 and CDR2: SGHRS, YFSETQ. CDR3 sequence: CASALFRDTLYEQYF. As DNA, the CDR3 is TGCGCCAGCGCGCTCTTCCGGGACACCCTCTACGAGCAGTACTTC.

The chain employs TRBV5-4 and TRBJ2-2; TRBD2 matches 10 bases. This CDR3 region has 16 residues. Germline V gene lookup returns CDR1 SGHNT and CDR2 YYREEE (reference sequence). Trimming took 1 base from V and 7 from J; bases not matched to a gene: 7. The CDR3 reads CASSLLGPSGSGELFF. In DNA, the CDR3 is TGTGCCAGCAGCTTGTTAGGCCCTAGCGGGAGCGGGGAGCTGTTTTTT.

The V and J genes are TRBV11-2 and TRBJ2-1, with D possibly TRBD1 on 6 matching bases. Trimming removed 1 base at V and 5 bases at J, with 9 bases between. Germline V CDR1 and CDR2: SGHAT, FQNNGV. The CDR3 totals 14 residues. The CDR3 sequence is CASSLGTADNEQFF. The CDR3 DNA is TGTGCCAGCAGCTTAGGGACAGCCGACAATGAGCAGTTCTTC.

V and J are TRBV5-1 and TRBJ2-7; D may be TRBD2 (5 bases). This CDR3 spans 14 amino acids. The germline V gene has CDR1 SGHRS and CDR2 YFSETQ. Deletions cut 0 bases from V and 6 bases from J, with 13 bases between. In DNA form, the CDR3 reads TGCGCCAGCAGCTTGGAGGGTCTAGCCGGCGAGCAGTACTTC. Its translation: CASSLEGLAGEQYF.

The genes are TRBV7-6 and TRBJ2-3; no clear D. CDR1 and CDR2 (germline): SGHVS, FNYEAQ. Deletions cut 0 bases from V and 2 bases from J, with 9 bases between. This CDR3 comprises 15 residues. The CDR3: CASSLAGAYTDTQYF. The CDR3 coding sequence is TGTGCCAGCAGCTTAGCGGGCGCCTACACAGATACGCAGTATTTT.

The V and J genes are TRBV27 and TRBJ2-4; TRBD1 matches at 8 bases. The germline CDR1 and CDR2 sequences are MNHEY and SMNVEV (reference sequence). Unmatched junction bases numbered 11, after V lost 6 bases and J lost 4 bases. CDR3 length equals 16 residues. CDR3 protein: CASSLKSRDRKNIQYF. The CDR3 DNA sequence: TGTGCCAGCAGCCTCAAATCCCGGGACAGGAAAAACATTCAGTACTTC.

V and J are TRBV28 and TRBJ2-1, with TRBD1 identical over 8 bases. CDR3 size: 15 residues. Per the germline V gene, CDR1 is MDHEN and CDR2 is SYDVKM. Unmatched junction bases numbered 12, after V lost 7 bases and J lost 7 bases. CDR3 sequence reads: CASTQTGAGKNEQFF. CDR3 DNA sequence: TGTGCCAGCACCCAGACAGGGGCCGGGAAGAATGAGCAGTTCTTC.

The chain has TRBV5-6 and TRBJ2-2; TRBD2 matches at 8 bases. J lost 4 bases, V lost 0 bases, and 5 bases had no gene match. The germline V gene has CDR1 SGHDT and CDR2 YYEEEE. The CDR3 spans 16 residues. DNA of the CDR3: TGTGCCAGCAGCTTGGGTTTTAGCGGGGCCACCGGGGAGCTGTTTTTT. Translation: CASSLGFSGATGELFF.

The V and J genes are TRBV6-6 and TRBJ1-1; D possibly corresponds to TRBD1 (6 bases). V lost 0 bases and J 11 bases, leaving 22 bases between the germline ends. CDR1 MNHNY and CDR2 SVGAGI come from the germline V gene (reference sequence). The CDR3 spans 16 residues. The CDR3 nucleotides are TGTGCCAGCAGTTACTCGAGTTCGTGGGACACCAGGAAGGCTTTCTTT. Translation gives CASSYSSSWDTRKAFF.

The J gene is TRBJ2-2, the V gene TRBV4-1; 7 nucleotides line up with TRBD1. V lost 1 base to trimming and J lost 0 bases; unmatched junction nucleotides: 2. The germline CDR1 and CDR2 sequences are MGHRA and YSYEKL. The CDR3 consists of 16 residues. This CDR3 reads CASSQAGTANTGELFF. The CDR3 nucleotides are TGCGCCAGCAGCCAAGCCGGGACAGCGAACACCGGGGAGCTGTTTTTT.

This chain links TRBV28 with TRBJ1-3; D remains ambiguous. The ends were cut back, 6 bases at V and 0 bases at J, with 15 bases in the middle. This CDR3 comprises 16 residues. From germline, CDR1 is MDHEN and CDR2 SYDVKM. DNA of the CDR3: TGTGCCAGCAGCCGATACGACTGGAGCTCTGGAAACACCATATATTTT. This codes for CASSRYDWSSGNTIYF.